The clone carrying this T cell receptor beta chain appeared many times. Its cognate antigen is unknown. TCRdb used MiXCR to reprocess the reads, holding one entry per CDR3 protein. Of under 350,000 distinct CDR3 sequences detected, 9.5% appear once; the ten largest clones hold about 4.5%. This sample is part of a study of T cell repertoires in cytomegalovirus infection. Study at large: CMV infection plus the matching HLA type was flagged by public TCR beta signatures.

General study findings and limits: Dominant in the ex vivo response were TCR beta clonotypes restricted by HLA-C and specific for CMV. Cumulated frequencies of public TCR beta families served to identify carriers of CMV plus the relevant HLA.

The TCR sequence derives from a human donor in good health (CMV status not recorded). Some clones in this sample may be carry-over from other donors' samples. The sample comprised PBMCs.

The DNA for the CDR3 is TGTGCCAGCAGCTTAGCCTCGAGGGAGACCCAGTACTTC. Translated, it gives CASSLASRETQYF. The V gene is TRBV7-2, the J gene TRBJ2-5; D is ambiguous. V lost 0 bases, J lost 5 bases, and 7 bases lay in between. Germline assignment: CDR1 SGHTA and CDR2 FQGNSA. The length of the CDR3 is 13 residues.